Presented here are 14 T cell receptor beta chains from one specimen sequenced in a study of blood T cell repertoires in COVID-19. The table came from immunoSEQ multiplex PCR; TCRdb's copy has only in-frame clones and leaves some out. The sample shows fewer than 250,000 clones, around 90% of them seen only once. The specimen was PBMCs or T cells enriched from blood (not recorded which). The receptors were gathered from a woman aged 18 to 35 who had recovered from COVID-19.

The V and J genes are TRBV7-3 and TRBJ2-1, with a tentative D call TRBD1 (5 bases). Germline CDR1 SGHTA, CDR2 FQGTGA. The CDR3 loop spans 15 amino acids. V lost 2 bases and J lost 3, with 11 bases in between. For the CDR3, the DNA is TGTGCCAGCAGCTTAGGGCATAGGGGCTACAATGAGCAGTTCTTC. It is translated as CASSLGHRGYNEQFF.

The CDR3 DNA sequence: TGTGCCAGCAGCCAAGTCGGGAGCACCGGGGAGCTGTTTTTT. It specifies CASSQVGSTGELFF. The chain carries TRBV4-2 and TRBJ2-2; D possibly corresponds to TRBD2 (6 bases). This CDR3 has 14 amino acids. V was shortened by 1 base and J by 4 bases, with 7 bases between the two germline ends. Germline values: CDR1 LGHNA, CDR2 YNFKEQ.

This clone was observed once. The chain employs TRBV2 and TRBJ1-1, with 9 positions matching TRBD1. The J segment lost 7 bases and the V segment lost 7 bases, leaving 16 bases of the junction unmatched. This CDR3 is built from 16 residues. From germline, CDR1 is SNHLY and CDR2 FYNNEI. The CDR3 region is CASTDPGQGSRSEAFF. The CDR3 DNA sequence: TGTGCCAGCACCGACCCGGGACAGGGATCCCGCAGTGAAGCTTTCTTT.

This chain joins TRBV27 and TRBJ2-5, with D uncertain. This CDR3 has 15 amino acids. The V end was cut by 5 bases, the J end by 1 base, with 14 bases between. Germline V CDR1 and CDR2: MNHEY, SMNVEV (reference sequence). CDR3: CASSPSPEAQETQYF. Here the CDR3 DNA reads TGTGCCAGCAGTCCGTCCCCCGAGGCCCAAGAGACCCAGTACTTC.

CDR3 residues: CASSLVGGLTDTQYF. Here the CDR3 DNA reads TGTGCCAGCAGCTTAGTCGGGGGGCTCACAGATACGCAGTATTTT. The chain has TRBV7-6 and TRBJ2-3; D possibly corresponds to TRBD2 (7 bases). V gave up 1 base and J gave up 2 bases, with 10 bases separating them. The CDR3 extends over 15 amino acids. CDR1 is SGHVS, CDR2 FNYEAQ, per germline.

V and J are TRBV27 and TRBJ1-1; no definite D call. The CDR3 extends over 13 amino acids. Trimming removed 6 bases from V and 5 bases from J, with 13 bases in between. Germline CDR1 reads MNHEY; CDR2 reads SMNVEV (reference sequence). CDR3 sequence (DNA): TGTGCCAGCAGGGTGGGCCGATCTACTGAAGCTTTCTTT. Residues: CASRVGRSTEAFF.

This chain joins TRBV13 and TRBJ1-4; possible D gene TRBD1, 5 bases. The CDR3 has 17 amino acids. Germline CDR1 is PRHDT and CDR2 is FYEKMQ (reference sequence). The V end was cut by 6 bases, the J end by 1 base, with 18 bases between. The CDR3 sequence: CASSIRPTARTNEKLFF. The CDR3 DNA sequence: TGTGCCAGCAGTATTCGTCCGACAGCCAGAACTAATGAAAAACTGTTTTTT.

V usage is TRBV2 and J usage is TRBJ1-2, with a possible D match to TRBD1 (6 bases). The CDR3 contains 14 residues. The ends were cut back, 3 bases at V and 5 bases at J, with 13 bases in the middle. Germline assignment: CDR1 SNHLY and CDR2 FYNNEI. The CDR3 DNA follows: TGTGCCAGCAGTGACGCAGGGGCGTTTTATGGCTACACCTTC. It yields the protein CASSDAGAFYGYTF. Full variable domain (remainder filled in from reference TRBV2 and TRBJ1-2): EPEVTQTPSHQVTQMGQEVILRCVPISNHLYFYWYRQILGQKVEFLVSFYNNEISEKSEIFDDQFSVERPDGSNFTLKIRSTKLEDSAMYFCASSDAGAFYGYTFGSGTRLTVV.

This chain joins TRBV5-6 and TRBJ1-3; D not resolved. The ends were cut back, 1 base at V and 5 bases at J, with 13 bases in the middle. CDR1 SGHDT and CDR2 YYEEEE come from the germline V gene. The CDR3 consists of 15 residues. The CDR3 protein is CASSLLKGGRNTIYF. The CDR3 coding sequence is TGTGCCAGCAGCTTGTTGAAGGGAGGTAGAAACACCATATATTTT.

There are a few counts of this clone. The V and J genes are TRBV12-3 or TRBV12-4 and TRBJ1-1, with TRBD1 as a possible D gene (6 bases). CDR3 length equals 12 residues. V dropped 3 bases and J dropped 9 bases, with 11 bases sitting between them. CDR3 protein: CASSLDSRKAFF. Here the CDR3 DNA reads TGTGCCAGCAGTTTGGACAGCCGCAAAGCTTTCTTT.

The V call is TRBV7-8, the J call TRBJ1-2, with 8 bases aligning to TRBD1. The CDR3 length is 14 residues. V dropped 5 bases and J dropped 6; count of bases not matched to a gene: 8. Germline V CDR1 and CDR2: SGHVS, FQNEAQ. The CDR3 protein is CASSTPGQVHGYTF. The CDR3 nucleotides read TGTGCCAGCAGCACACCGGGACAGGTGCATGGCTACACCTTC.

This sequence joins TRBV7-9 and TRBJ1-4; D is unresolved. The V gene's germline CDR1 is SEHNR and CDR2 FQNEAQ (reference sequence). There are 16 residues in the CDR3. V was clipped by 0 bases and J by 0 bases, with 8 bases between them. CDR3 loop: CASSLAGRATNEKLFF. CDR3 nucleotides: TGTGCCAGCAGCTTAGCCGGGAGAGCAACTAATGAAAAACTGTTTTTT.

CDR3: CASSSPQVRGEQYF. As DNA, the CDR3 is TGTGCCAGCAGTTCCCCACAGGTCCGTGGCGAGCAGTACTTC. The chain recombines TRBV28 with TRBJ2-7; possibly TRBD1 for D (5 bases). The CDR3 has 14 residues. The V and J ends lost 4 bases and 6 bases respectively, with 16 bases between them. Germline CDR1 reads MDHEN; CDR2 reads SYDVKM.

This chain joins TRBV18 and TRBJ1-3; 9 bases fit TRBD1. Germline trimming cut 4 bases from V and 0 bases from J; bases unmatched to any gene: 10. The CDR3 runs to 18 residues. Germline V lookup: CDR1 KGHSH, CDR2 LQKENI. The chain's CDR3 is CASSQGQGDSSSGNTIYF. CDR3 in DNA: TGTGCCAGCTCACAGGGACAGGGTGATTCGAGCTCTGGAAACACCATATATTTT.